Each of the 4 T cell receptor beta chains below was sequenced from the same sample in a study of blood T cell repertoires in COVID-19. Clones were sequenced by immunoSEQ multiplex PCR, and TCRdb holds only the in-frame ones, with some missing. The data hold some 160,000 clones, with 75% to 85% observed a single time. The sequenced material came from peripheral blood. Source of these receptors: a human donor in a cohort sampled during active COVID-19.

This clone has just a few counts. The CDR3 nucleotides read TGTGCCAGCAGCTTAGAGAGGGGGTATAAGACTGAAGCTTTCTTT. It yields the protein CASSLERGYKTEAFF. V usage is TRBV11-2 and J usage is TRBJ1-1, with D perhaps TRBD1 (6 bases). V dropped 0 bases and J dropped 5 bases, with 13 bases sitting between them. CDR1 is SGHAT and CDR2 is FQNNGV in the germline V gene. The CDR3 runs 15 residues.

The chain combines TRBV4-2 with TRBJ2-3; 7 bases align to TRBD2. V gave up 0 bases and J gave up 1 base; unmatched junction bases: 13. CDR1 and CDR2 from the germline V gene are LGHNA and YNFKEQ. The CDR3 runs to 19 residues. CDR3 DNA: TGTGCCAGCAGCCAAGATCCTATCCCCCAGCGGGGACGCACAGATACGCAGTATTTT. Encoded protein: CASSQDPIPQRGRTDTQYF.

The table lists this clone with a count of one. The rearrangement links TRBV5-6 to TRBJ2-2, with no clear D. The CDR3 is 15 residues long. Between the trimmed V and J ends, which lost 0 bases and 0 bases, there was a span of 6 bases. CDR1 SGHDT and CDR2 YYEEEE come from the germline V gene. The CDR3 sequence: CASSLGPSNTGELFF. CDR3 nucleotide sequence: TGTGCCAGCAGCTTGGGGCCCTCGAACACCGGGGAGCTGTTTTTT.

This clone has just a few counts. The chain joins TRBV2 to TRBJ2-7, with 8 bases aligning to TRBD2. The CDR3 spans 16 residues. J was trimmed by 4 bases and V by 5 bases; bases with no gene match: 13. Germline CDR1 reads SNHLY; CDR2 reads FYNNEI. The CDR3 nucleotides are TGTGCCAGCAGTTTTACTCTAGCGGGTGGTAGGTACGAGCAGTACTTC. Its protein is CASSFTLAGGRYEQYF.